A selection of T cell receptor beta chains follows, all from one sample in a study of response to subunit inactivated influenza vaccine. TCRdb re-analysed the RT-PCR reads in MiXCR, keeping a single row per CDR3 protein. The table includes more than 400,000 distinct CDR3 sequences, 11% detected once. The sample here was PBMCs from blood, taken roughly 6 weeks after vaccination. The receptors come from a man in his fifties or sixties who received an inactivated influenza vaccine. The CDR3 runs from the conserved cysteine through the conserved F or W. Each record gives: J gene, V gene, clone size, D gene, CDR3 DNA, CDR3 protein. D genes are given only for firm matches. For some rows the clone size is stated as once, few or many, or as a class when expanded; others skip it.

TRBJ1-5	TRBV7-2	few	TRBD1	TGTGCCAGCAGCTTTACCGGGACAGGGGTTGGCAATCAGCCCCAGCATTTT	CASSFTGTGVGNQPQHF
TRBJ2-5	TRBV7-2	.	.	TGTGCCAGCAGCTTTTCCAGGGGACAAGAGACCCAGTACTTC	CASSFSRGQETQYF
TRBJ2-6	TRBV30	few	.	TGTGCCTGGAGTACCCTCTACAGGACGACCTCTGGGGCCAACGTCCTGACTTTC	CAWSTLYRTTSGANVLTF
TRBJ2-2	TRBV5-1	many	TRBD1	TGCGCCAGCAGCTTGGTTGGACAGGGAGACACCGGGGAGCTGTTTTTT	CASSLVGQGDTGELFF
TRBJ2-1	TRBV4-1	.	TRBD2	TGCGCCAGCAGCCAAGAACCCCAGCGGGGGAGCAATGAGCAGTTCTTC	CASSQEPQRGSNEQFF
TRBJ2-4	TRBV12-3/TRBV12-4	many	.	TGTGCCAGCAGTACCGGGACAATGATCAACATTCAGTACTTC	CASSTGTMINIQYF
TRBJ2-3	TRBV7-9	once	TRBD1	TGTGCCAGCAGCTGGACAGGGGGCTATCCAGATACGCAGTATTTT	CASSWTGGYPDTQYF
TRBJ1-1	TRBV4-3	few	.	TGCGCCAGCAGCCAAGGGGGGGCGGCTGAAGCTTTCTTT	CASSQGGAAEAFF
TRBJ2-7	TRBV5-5	.	TRBD1	TGTGCCAGCAGCTTCACAGGGGTTGACGAGCAGTACTTC	CASSFTGVDEQYF
TRBJ2-1	TRBV29-1	many	TRBD2	TGCAGCATGACGAAGAGGACTAGCAGTTACAATGAGCAGTTCTTC	CSMTKRTSSYNEQFF
TRBJ2-3	TRBV7-9	.	TRBD2	TGTGCCAGCAGCACTGGGGGGGGGCAGTATTTT	CASSTGGGQYF
TRBJ2-6	TRBV20-1	few	.	TGCAGTACCCACGCTTCTGGGGCCAACGTCCTGACTTTC	CSTHASGANVLTF
TRBJ1-2	TRBV20-1	.	.	TGCAGTGCTAAGGGCCGCAACTATGGCTACACCTTC	CSAKGRNYGYTF
TRBJ2-5	TRBV4-3	few	.	TGCGCCAGCAGCCAAGATGTAAAGAGGGGCCAAGAGACCCAGTACTTC	CASSQDVKRGQETQYF
TRBJ2-7	TRBV5-6	many	TRBD2	TGTGCCAGCAGCTTTAGCGCGACGGGGGGCGAGCAGTACTTC	CASSFSATGGEQYF
TRBJ2-7	TRBV7-2	.	TRBD2	TGTGCCAGCAGCTCGAGAGCGGGAGGGACCTACGAGCAGTACTTC	CASSSRAGGTYEQYF
TRBJ2-1	TRBV29-1	many	.	TGCAGCGCCGGACTAATCTCCTACAATGAGCAGTTCTTC	CSAGLISYNEQFF
TRBJ2-3	TRBV2	many	.	TGTGCCAGCGGTACTCACATCGAGGCTAGCACAGATACGCAGTATTTT	CASGTHIEASTDTQYF
TRBJ2-1	TRBV7-9	.	TRBD2	TGTGCCAGCAGCTCCGCGGGGGATATCTACAATGAGCAGTTCTTC	CASSSAGDIYNEQFF
TRBJ2-7	TRBV7-9	.	.	TGTGCCAGCAGCTTCTCAGGGTTCGTCGACGAGCAGTACTTC	CASSFSGFVDEQYF
TRBJ2-3	TRBV6-2/TRBV6-3	.	TRBD1	TGTGCCAGCAGTCCCCCCATCGGGACAGGATACACAGATACGCAGTATTTT	CASSPPIGTGYTDTQYF
TRBJ1-3	TRBV28	many	.	TGTGCCAGCAGTTTCAGGAGGTTAGGGACGAGGGGAAACACCATATATTTT	CASSFRRLGTRGNTIYF
TRBJ2-7	TRBV18	few	TRBD1	TGTGCCAGCTCACCACGTTACAGGGGGATCGAGCAGTACTTC	CASSPRYRGIEQYF
TRBJ2-7	TRBV6-2/TRBV6-3	few	TRBD1	TGTGCCAGCAGCCGCTTACGGGACAGTAACTACGAGCAGTACTTC	CASSRLRDSNYEQYF
TRBJ2-7	TRBV4-3	.	.	TGCGCCAGCAGCCAATTTGCCTACCTGGACTCCTACGAGCAGTACTTC	CASSQFAYLDSYEQYF
TRBJ2-1	TRBV14	.	.	TGTGCCAGCAGCCAAGATTTACAAATGAGGGAGGTTTCCAGGTTCTTC	CASSQDLQMREVSRFF
TRBJ1-3	TRBV28	.	.	TGTGCCAGCAGTTTCAACTCTGGAAACACCATATATTTT	CASSFNSGNTIYF
TRBJ2-5	TRBV27	few	.	TGTGCCAGCAGATCGGTGGAGGTTTGGGAGACCCAGTACTTC	CASRSVEVWETQYF
TRBJ2-1	TRBV24-1	few	.	TGTGCCACCAGTGATTTTGCGCGATTAGATGGGTTCAGTGAGCAGTTCTTC	CATSDFARLDGFSEQFF
TRBJ2-5	TRBV5-6	many	.	TGTGCCAGCAGCTTGATCGGGGGATGGGAAGAGACCCAGTACTTC	CASSLIGGWEETQYF
TRBJ2-1	TRBV20-1	many	.	TGCAGTGCTATAGATAGTCTTTCCTACAATGAGCAGTTCTTC	CSAIDSLSYNEQFF
TRBJ2-5	TRBV7-8	many	TRBD1	TGTGCCAGCAGCATGCAACAGGGGTACCAAGAGACCCAGTACTTC	CASSMQQGYQETQYF
TRBJ2-1	TRBV29-1	few	.	TGCAGCGCTTTCACAGGGAGGTCCTACAATGAGCAGTTCTTC	CSAFTGRSYNEQFF
TRBJ1-1	TRBV29-1	.	.	TGCAGCGTTTTGGGCAGGGGTTCCCCCGGCGAAGCTTTCTTT	CSVLGRGSPGEAFF
TRBJ2-7	TRBV29-1	many	TRBD1	TGCAGCGTTGCGGGACAGGGTACCTACGAGCAGTACTTC	CSVAGQGTYEQYF
TRBJ1-2	TRBV12-3/TRBV12-4	many	.	TGTGCCAGCAGCCCCCCCCGGGGAAAGGATGGCTACACCTTC	CASSPPRGKDGYTF